This TCR beta chain was sequenced in a study of control samples from healthy donors and cancer patients. Assay: immunoSEQ multiplex PCR; the TCRdb copy retains only in-frame clones and omits some. The table includes some 130,000 clones, about 90% detected once. The V gene lost 5 bases and the J gene lost 7 bases, with 21 bases spanning the gap. CDR1 and CDR2 from the germline V gene are SGHTA and FQGNSA. This CDR3 is built from 16 residues. The chain combines TRBV7-2 with TRBJ2-4; possible D gene TRBD2, 5 bases. The source is a woman in her 50s in good health. The sample taken for sequencing was blood. Here the CDR3 reads CASSRRQVSSRNIQYF. The CDR3 region has the DNA TGTGCCAGCAGCCGGCGGCAAGTGTCTAGCCGGAACATTCAGTACTTC.